A selection of T cell receptor beta chains follows, all from one sample in a study of shared clonotypes between healthy human individuals. Libraries were prepared by immunoSEQ multiplex PCR; TCRdb keeps only in-frame clonotypes and omits some of them. Of 2 million to 3 million clones listed, 93% were seen once; the top ten hold around 0.4%. The sequenced sample was naive CD4+ T cells from PBMCs. These receptors were obtained from a man aged 18 to 35 in good health. Some clones in this sample may be carry-over from other donors' samples. Each CDR3 is given with its conserved first and last residue. D genes are given only for firm matches. Clone size is not always given. Where it is, it says once, few, many or a class for expanded clones.

J gene: TRBJ2-7; clone size: .; D gene: TRBD2; V gene: TRBV4-1; CDR3 DNA: TGCGCCAGCAGCTACATGGAGGGCTCCGGGACTAGCGGGAGGGCATGGGAGCAGTACTTC; CDR3 protein: CASSYMEGSGTSGRAWEQYF
J gene: TRBJ1-1; clone size: .; D gene: .; V gene: TRBV5-8; CDR3 DNA: TGTGCCAGCAGCTTGGGCGAGTGGGTGAACACTGAAGCTTTCTTT; CDR3 protein: CASSLGEWVNTEAFF
J gene: TRBJ2-1; clone size: .; D gene: TRBD2; V gene: TRBV15; CDR3 DNA: TGTGCCACCAGCAGAGATCGGTGGAGGGGACTAGGAACGGGCGGCTCCTACAATGAGCAGTTCTTC; CDR3 protein: CATSRDRWRGLGTGGSYNEQFF
J gene: TRBJ1-6; clone size: .; D gene: TRBD1; V gene: TRBV30; CDR3 DNA: TGTGCCTGGGTTCCGGGACAGGGTAATTCACCCCTCCACTTT; CDR3 protein: CAWVPGQGNSPLHF
J gene: TRBJ1-5; clone size: .; D gene: TRBD1; V gene: TRBV18; CDR3 DNA: TGTGCCAGCTCTCTACTGGGACAGGGAGGCAATCAGCCCCAGCATTTT; CDR3 protein: CASSLLGQGGNQPQHF
J gene: TRBJ2-1; clone size: .; D gene: .; V gene: TRBV11-2; CDR3 DNA: TGTGCCAGCAGACCCCCAGCCGGCAATGAGCAGTTCTTC; CDR3 protein: CASRPPAGNEQFF
J gene: TRBJ2-7; clone size: .; D gene: .; V gene: TRBV4-2; CDR3 DNA: TGTGCCAGCAGCCAACTAGCGTTAAGCTCCTACGAGCAGTACTTC; CDR3 protein: CASSQLALSSYEQYF
J gene: TRBJ1-3; clone size: .; D gene: .; V gene: TRBV27; CDR3 DNA: TGTGCCAGCAGTCCGGACATGAGCTCTGGAAACACCATATATTTT; CDR3 protein: CASSPDMSSGNTIYF
J gene: TRBJ2-3; clone size: .; D gene: TRBD2; V gene: TRBV7-7; CDR3 DNA: TGTGCCAGCAGCCCCATTAGCGGGAGCGCAGATACGCAGTATTTT; CDR3 protein: CASSPISGSADTQYF
J gene: TRBJ2-5; clone size: .; D gene: .; V gene: TRBV5-8; CDR3 DNA: TGTGCCAGCAGCCTTTATACGGCGGGCGGGGAGACCCAGTACTTC; CDR3 protein: CASSLYTAGGETQYF
J gene: TRBJ2-7; clone size: .; D gene: .; V gene: TRBV6-5; CDR3 DNA: TGTGCCAGCAGTTACTCGAGCCAGGGCGGGGAGCAGTACTTC; CDR3 protein: CASSYSSQGGEQYF
J gene: TRBJ1-2; clone size: few; D gene: .; V gene: TRBV9; CDR3 DNA: TGTGCCAGCAGCGTAGGAGGGGAAGGGGACTATGGCTACACCTTC; CDR3 protein: CASSVGGEGDYGYTF
J gene: TRBJ1-1; clone size: .; D gene: .; V gene: TRBV28; CDR3 DNA: TGTGCCAGCAGTTTGGGGGCAGGGTTCACTGAAGCTTTCTTT; CDR3 protein: CASSLGAGFTEAFF
J gene: TRBJ2-7; clone size: .; D gene: .; V gene: TRBV6-1; CDR3 DNA: TGTGCCAGCAGTGAAGTCGGGACCGTGGGGAAGGAGCAGTACTTC; CDR3 protein: CASSEVGTVGKEQYF
J gene: TRBJ2-2; clone size: .; D gene: TRBD2; V gene: TRBV7-3; CDR3 DNA: TGTGCCAGCAGCTCCAGAGGAAAGCGCGCCGGGGGGACCGGGGAGCTGTTTTTT; CDR3 protein: CASSSRGKRAGGTGELFF
J gene: TRBJ1-2; clone size: .; D gene: TRBD1; V gene: TRBV19; CDR3 DNA: TGTGCCAGTAGTGTACGGGACAGTCGAAACGGCTACACCTTC; CDR3 protein: CASSVRDSRNGYTF
J gene: TRBJ1-1; clone size: few; D gene: TRBD1; V gene: TRBV7-9; CDR3 DNA: TGTGCCAGCAGTCGGACAGGGCAGAACACTGAAGCTTTCTTT; CDR3 protein: CASSRTGQNTEAFF
J gene: TRBJ2-7; clone size: .; D gene: TRBD1; V gene: TRBV5-1; CDR3 DNA: TGCGCCAGCAGCTTGGATCCGGGACAGGGTTACGAGCAGTACTTC; CDR3 protein: CASSLDPGQGYEQYF
J gene: TRBJ1-1; clone size: .; D gene: TRBD1; V gene: TRBV7-9; CDR3 DNA: TGTGCCGGGTTGACATGGGACAGCTCAAACACTGAAGCTTTCTTT; CDR3 protein: CAGLTWDSSNTEAFF
J gene: TRBJ2-7; clone size: .; D gene: .; V gene: TRBV19; CDR3 DNA: TGTGCCAGTAGTAGGCTGGGGACCGAGGTCTACGAGCAGTACTTC; CDR3 protein: CASSRLGTEVYEQYF
J gene: TRBJ2-1; clone size: .; D gene: TRBD2; V gene: TRBV9; CDR3 DNA: TGTGCCAGCACCGTAAGCGGGAGCGGATTCGGGGAGCAGTTCTTC; CDR3 protein: CASTVSGSGFGEQFF
J gene: TRBJ1-1; clone size: .; D gene: TRBD1; V gene: TRBV25-1; CDR3 DNA: TGTGCCAGCAGTCTGGGACAGGGAGTGAACACTGAAGCTTTCTTT; CDR3 protein: CASSLGQGVNTEAFF
J gene: TRBJ2-5; clone size: .; D gene: .; V gene: TRBV7-9; CDR3 DNA: TGTGCCAGCAGCCCAGACCGGGAGAGGGAGACCCAGTACTTC; CDR3 protein: CASSPDRERETQYF
J gene: TRBJ2-7; clone size: .; D gene: .; V gene: TRBV7-8; CDR3 DNA: TGTGCCACCAACCGCAGGGAGCGCGGGACTTCCTACGAGCAGTACTTC; CDR3 protein: CATNRRERGTSYEQYF
J gene: TRBJ1-3; clone size: .; D gene: .; V gene: TRBV28; CDR3 DNA: TGTGCCAGCAGTTTGGGGGGACGGAGGTTTTTCAATATATATTTT; CDR3 protein: CASSLGGRRFFNIYF
J gene: TRBJ2-3; clone size: .; D gene: .; V gene: TRBV5-1; CDR3 DNA: TGCGCCAGCAGCCCCGAGACTGGGGATACGCAGTATTTT; CDR3 protein: CASSPETGDTQYF
J gene: TRBJ1-2; clone size: .; D gene: .; V gene: TRBV7-9; CDR3 DNA: TGTGCCAGCAGCTACGGGGGGACCTACACCTTC; CDR3 protein: CASSYGGTYTF
J gene: TRBJ1-1; clone size: .; D gene: TRBD1; V gene: TRBV30; CDR3 DNA: TGTGCCTGGAGAGGGACAGCGAACACTGAAGCTTTCTTT; CDR3 protein: CAWRGTANTEAFF
J gene: TRBJ2-5; clone size: once; D gene: .; V gene: TRBV6-1; CDR3 DNA: TGTGCCAGCAGTGCGGACACGCCCCAAGAGACCCAGTACTTC; CDR3 protein: CASSADTPQETQYF
J gene: TRBJ1-2; clone size: .; D gene: TRBD1; V gene: TRBV15; CDR3 DNA: TGTGCCACCAGCAGACACAAGGGACAGGGGAAGTCTGATGGCTACACCTTC; CDR3 protein: CATSRHKGQGKSDGYTF
J gene: TRBJ1-3; clone size: .; D gene: .; V gene: TRBV5-5; CDR3 DNA: TGTGCCAGCAGGAACAGCACCTCTGGAAACACCATATATTTT; CDR3 protein: CASRNSTSGNTIYF
J gene: TRBJ2-7; clone size: .; D gene: .; V gene: TRBV28; CDR3 DNA: TGTGCCAGCAGTTTACCCGTTACCTACGAGCAGTACTTC; CDR3 protein: CASSLPVTYEQYF
J gene: TRBJ2-1; clone size: .; D gene: TRBD1; V gene: TRBV19; CDR3 DNA: TGTGCCAGTAGGCCGCAGGGGGCGAGTTATAATGAGCAGTTCTTC; CDR3 protein: CASRPQGASYNEQFF
J gene: TRBJ2-1; clone size: once; D gene: TRBD1; V gene: TRBV4-1; CDR3 DNA: TGCGCCAGCAGCGCCGCGGGACAGGGTTTCGATGAGCAGTTCTTC; CDR3 protein: CASSAAGQGFDEQFF
J gene: TRBJ1-4; clone size: .; D gene: TRBD1; V gene: TRBV28; CDR3 DNA: TGTGCCAGCAGCTGGACAGGGATTGGGAGGAATGAAAAACTGTTTTTT; CDR3 protein: CASSWTGIGRNEKLFF
J gene: TRBJ2-3; clone size: .; D gene: TRBD2; V gene: TRBV5-1; CDR3 DNA: TGCGCCAGCAGCTTGGGAGGACTAGCGGGAGGGCGCACAGATACGCAGTATTTT; CDR3 protein: CASSLGGLAGGRTDTQYF
J gene: TRBJ2-3; clone size: .; D gene: .; V gene: TRBV29-1; CDR3 DNA: TGCAGCGCTCGGCAGGGTGATACGCAGTATTTT; CDR3 protein: CSARQGDTQYF
J gene: TRBJ2-1; clone size: .; D gene: .; V gene: TRBV5-1; CDR3 DNA: TGCGCCAGCAGCCCCTCCTTAGCACCCTACAATGAGCAGTTCTTC; CDR3 protein: CASSPSLAPYNEQFF
J gene: TRBJ2-5; clone size: .; D gene: .; V gene: TRBV4-3; CDR3 DNA: TGCGCCAGCAGCCAAAACAGACAAGAGACCCAGTACTTC; CDR3 protein: CASSQNRQETQYF